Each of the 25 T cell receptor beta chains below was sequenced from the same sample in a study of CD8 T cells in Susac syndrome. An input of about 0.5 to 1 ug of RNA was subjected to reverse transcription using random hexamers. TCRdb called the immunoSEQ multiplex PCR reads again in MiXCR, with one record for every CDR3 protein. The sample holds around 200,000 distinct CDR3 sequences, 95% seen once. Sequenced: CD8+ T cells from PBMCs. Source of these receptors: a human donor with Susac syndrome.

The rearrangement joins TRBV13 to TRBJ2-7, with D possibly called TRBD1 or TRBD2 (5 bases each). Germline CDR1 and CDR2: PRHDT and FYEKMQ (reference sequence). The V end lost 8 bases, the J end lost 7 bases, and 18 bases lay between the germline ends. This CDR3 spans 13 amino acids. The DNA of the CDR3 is TGTGCCAGCGGGACCGCACCCCTATTGGAGCAGTACTTC. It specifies CASGTAPLLEQYF. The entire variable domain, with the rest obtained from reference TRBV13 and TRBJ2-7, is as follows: AAGVIQSPRHLIKEKRETATLKCYPIPRHDTVYWYQQGPGQDPQFLISFYEKMQSDKGSIPDRFSAQQFSDYHSELNMSSLELGDSALYFCASGTAPLLEQYFGPGTRLTVT.

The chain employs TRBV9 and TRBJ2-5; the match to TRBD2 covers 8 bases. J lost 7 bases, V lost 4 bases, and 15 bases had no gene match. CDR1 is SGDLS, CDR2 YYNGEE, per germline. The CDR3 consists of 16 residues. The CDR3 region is CASSNAREGGSSTQYF. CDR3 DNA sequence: TGTGCCAGCAGCAACGCCCGGGAGGGAGGTTCATCGACCCAGTACTTC.

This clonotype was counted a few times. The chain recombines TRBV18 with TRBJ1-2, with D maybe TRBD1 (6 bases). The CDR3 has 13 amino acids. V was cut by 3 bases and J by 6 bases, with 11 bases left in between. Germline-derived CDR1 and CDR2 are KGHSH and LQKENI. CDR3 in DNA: TGTGCCAGCTCACCTGGGGGGCGAGATGGCTACACCTTC. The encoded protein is CASSPGGRDGYTF.

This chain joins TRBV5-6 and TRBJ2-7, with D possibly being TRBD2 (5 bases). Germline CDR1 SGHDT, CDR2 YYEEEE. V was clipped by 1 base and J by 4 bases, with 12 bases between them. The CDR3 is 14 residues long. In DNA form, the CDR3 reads TGTGCCAGCAGCTTGAGACTATCCATATACGAGCAGTACTTC. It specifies CASSLRLSIYEQYF. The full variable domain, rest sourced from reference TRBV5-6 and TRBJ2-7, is DAGVTQSPTHLIKTRGQQVTLRCSPKSGHDTVSWYQQALGQGPQFIFQYYEEEERQRGNFPDRFSGHQFPNYSSELNVNALLLGDSALYLCASSLRLSIYEQYFGPGTRLTVT.

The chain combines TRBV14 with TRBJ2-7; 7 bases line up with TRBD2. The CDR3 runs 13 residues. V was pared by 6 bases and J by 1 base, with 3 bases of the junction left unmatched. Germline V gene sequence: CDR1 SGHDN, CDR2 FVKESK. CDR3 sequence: CASRLASSYEQYF. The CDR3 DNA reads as TGTGCCAGCAGACTAGCGAGTTCCTACGAGCAGTACTTC.

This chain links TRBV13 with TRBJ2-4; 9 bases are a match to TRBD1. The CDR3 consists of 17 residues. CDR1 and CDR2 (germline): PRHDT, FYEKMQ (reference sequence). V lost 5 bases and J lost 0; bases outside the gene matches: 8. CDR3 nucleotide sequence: TGTGCCAGCAGCGCCCTGGGGACAGGGTTAGCCAAAAACATTCAGTACTTC. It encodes CASSALGTGLAKNIQYF.

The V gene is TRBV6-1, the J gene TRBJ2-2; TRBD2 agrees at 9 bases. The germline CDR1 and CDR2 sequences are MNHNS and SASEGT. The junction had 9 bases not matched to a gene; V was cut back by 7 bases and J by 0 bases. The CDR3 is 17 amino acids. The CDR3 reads CASNPRVAGANTGELFF. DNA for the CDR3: TGTGCCAGCAACCCAAGGGTAGCGGGGGCGAACACCGGGGAGCTGTTTTTT.

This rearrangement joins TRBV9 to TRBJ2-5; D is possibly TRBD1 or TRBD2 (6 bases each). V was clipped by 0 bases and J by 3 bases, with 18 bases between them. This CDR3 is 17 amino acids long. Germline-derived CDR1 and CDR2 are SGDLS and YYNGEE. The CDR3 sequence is CASSVGFLGGWEETQYF. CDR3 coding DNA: TGTGCCAGCAGCGTAGGCTTCCTGGGGGGCTGGGAAGAGACCCAGTACTTC. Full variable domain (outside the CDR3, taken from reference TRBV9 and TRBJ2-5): DSGVTQTPKHLITATGQRVTLRCSPRSGDLSVYWYQQSLDQGLQFLIQYYNGEERAKGNILERFSAQQFPDLHSELNLSSLELGDSALYFCASSVGFLGGWEETQYFGPGTRLLVL.

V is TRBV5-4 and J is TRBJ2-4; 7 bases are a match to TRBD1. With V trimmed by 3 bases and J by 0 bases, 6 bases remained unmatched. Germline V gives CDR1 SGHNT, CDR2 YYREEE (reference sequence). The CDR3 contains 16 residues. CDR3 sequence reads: CASSSGQSLAKNIQYF. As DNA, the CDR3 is TGTGCCAGCAGCTCGGGACAGTCTCTAGCCAAAAACATTCAGTACTTC.

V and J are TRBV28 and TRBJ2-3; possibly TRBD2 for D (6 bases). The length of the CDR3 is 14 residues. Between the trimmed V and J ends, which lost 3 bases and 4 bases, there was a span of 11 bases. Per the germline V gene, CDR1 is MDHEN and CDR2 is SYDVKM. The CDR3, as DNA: TGTGCCAGCAGTTTGGAAGGGGAGGCAGATACGCAGTATTTT. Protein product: CASSLEGEADTQYF.

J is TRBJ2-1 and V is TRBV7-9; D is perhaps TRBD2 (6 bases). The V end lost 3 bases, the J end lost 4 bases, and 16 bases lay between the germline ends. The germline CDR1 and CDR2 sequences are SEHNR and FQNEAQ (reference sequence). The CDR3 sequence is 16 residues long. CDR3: CASSFFVGGDYNEQFF. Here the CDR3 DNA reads TGTGCCAGCAGCTTTTTCGTGGGAGGCGATTACAATGAGCAGTTCTTC.

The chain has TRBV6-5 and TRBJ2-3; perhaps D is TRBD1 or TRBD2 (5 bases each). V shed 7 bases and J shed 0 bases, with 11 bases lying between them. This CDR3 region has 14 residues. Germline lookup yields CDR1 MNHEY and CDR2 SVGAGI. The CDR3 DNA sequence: TGTGCCAGCAAAATAGGGACCAGCACAGATACGCAGTATTTT. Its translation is CASKIGTSTDTQYF.

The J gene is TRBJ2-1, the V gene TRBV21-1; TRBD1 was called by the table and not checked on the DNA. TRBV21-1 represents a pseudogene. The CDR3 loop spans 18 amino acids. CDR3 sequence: CASSLFFPPGEGVYEQFF. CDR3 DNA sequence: TGTGCCAGCAGCCTATTCTTCCCTCCCGGGGAGGGGGTCTATGAGCAGTTCTTC.

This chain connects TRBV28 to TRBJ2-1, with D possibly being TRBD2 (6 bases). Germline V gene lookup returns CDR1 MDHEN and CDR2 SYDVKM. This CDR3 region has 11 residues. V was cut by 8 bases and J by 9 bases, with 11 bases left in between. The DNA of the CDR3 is TGTGCCAGCGAGCTCGGGGGTGAGCAGTTCTTC. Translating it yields CASELGGEQFF.

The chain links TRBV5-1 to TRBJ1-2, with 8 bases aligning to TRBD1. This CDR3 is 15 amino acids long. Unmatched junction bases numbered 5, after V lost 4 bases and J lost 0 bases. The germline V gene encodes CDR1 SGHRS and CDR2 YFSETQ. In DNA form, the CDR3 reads TGCGCCAGCAGCGGGGGACAGGACTCTAACTATGGCTACACCTTC. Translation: CASSGGQDSNYGYTF.

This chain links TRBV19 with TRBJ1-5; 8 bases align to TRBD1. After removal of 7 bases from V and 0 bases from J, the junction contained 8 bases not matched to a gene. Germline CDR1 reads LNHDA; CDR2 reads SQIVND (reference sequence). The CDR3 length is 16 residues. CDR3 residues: CASMLDRENSNQPQHF. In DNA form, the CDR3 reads TGTGCCAGTATGTTGGACAGGGAAAATAGCAATCAGCCCCAGCATTTT.

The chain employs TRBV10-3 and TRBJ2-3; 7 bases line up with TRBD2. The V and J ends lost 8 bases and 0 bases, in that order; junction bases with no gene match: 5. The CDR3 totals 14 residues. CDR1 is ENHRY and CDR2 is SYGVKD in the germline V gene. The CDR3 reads CAIRLADSTDTQYF. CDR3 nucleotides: TGTGCCATCCGCCTAGCGGACAGCACAGATACGCAGTATTTT.

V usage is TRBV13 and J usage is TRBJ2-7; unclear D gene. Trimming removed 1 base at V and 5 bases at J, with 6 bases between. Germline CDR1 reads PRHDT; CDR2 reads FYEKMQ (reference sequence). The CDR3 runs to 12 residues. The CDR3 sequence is CASSLASDEQYF. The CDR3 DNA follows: TGTGCCAGCAGCTTAGCGAGCGACGAGCAGTACTTC.

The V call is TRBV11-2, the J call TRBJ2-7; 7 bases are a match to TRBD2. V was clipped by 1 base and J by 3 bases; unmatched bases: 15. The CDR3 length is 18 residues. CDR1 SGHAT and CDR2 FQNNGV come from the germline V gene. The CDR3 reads CASSLVFLEAGLRYEQYF. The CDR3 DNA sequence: TGTGCCAGCAGCTTAGTTTTCTTGGAAGCGGGACTGCGCTACGAGCAGTACTTC.

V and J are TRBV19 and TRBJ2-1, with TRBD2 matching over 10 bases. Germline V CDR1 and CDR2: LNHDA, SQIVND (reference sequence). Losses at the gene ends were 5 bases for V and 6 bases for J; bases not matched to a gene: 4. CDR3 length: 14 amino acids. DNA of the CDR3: TGTGCCAGTAGTCTAGCGGGAGAACTCAATGAGCAGTTCTTC. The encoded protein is CASSLAGELNEQFF.

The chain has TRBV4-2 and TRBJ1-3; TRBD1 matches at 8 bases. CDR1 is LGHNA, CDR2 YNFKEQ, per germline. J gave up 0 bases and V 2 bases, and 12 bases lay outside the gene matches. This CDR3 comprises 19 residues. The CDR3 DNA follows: TGTGCCAGCAGCCAATTTGTTCCGGGACAGGATTTCTCTGGAAACACCATATATTTT. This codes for CASSQFVPGQDFSGNTIYF.

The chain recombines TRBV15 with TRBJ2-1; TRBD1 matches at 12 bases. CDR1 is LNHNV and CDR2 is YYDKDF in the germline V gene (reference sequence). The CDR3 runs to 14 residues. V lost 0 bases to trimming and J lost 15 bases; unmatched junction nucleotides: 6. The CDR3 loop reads CATSREGTGGVGFF. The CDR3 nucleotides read TGTGCCACCAGCAGAGAGGGGACAGGGGGCGTCGGGTTCTTC.

The CDR3 protein is CASSVGTGLSYGYTF. In nucleotides, the CDR3 is TGTGCCAGCAGCGTGGGTACAGGGCTTAGCTATGGCTACACCTTC. The gene calls are TRBV9 and TRBJ1-2; a possible D gene is TRBD1 (6 bases). This CDR3 is 15 amino acids long. Germline V lookup: CDR1 SGDLS, CDR2 YYNGEE. V lost 2 bases and J lost 4, with 15 bases in between.

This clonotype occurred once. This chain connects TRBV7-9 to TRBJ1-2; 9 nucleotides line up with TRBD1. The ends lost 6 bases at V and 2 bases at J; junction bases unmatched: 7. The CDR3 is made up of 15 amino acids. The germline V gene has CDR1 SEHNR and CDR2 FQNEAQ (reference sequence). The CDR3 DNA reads TGTGCCAGCAGTTCGGGGGGGACAGGGAACTATGGCTACACCTTC. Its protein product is CASSSGGTGNYGYTF.

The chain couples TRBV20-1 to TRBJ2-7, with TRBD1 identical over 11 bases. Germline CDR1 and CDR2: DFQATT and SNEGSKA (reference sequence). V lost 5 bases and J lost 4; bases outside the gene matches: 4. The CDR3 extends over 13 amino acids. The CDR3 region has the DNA TGCAGTGCTTCCGGGACAGGGGGGTACGAGCAGTACTTC. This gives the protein CSASGTGGYEQYF.